The sample holds a few counts of the clone carrying this TCR beta chain. Its antigen is unidentified. Data came from immunoSEQ multiplex PCR; TCRdb stores just in-frame clones and leaves some out. The table lists roughly 120,000 clones, 90% to 95% of them singletons. The CDR3 spans 13 residues. Germline V gives CDR1 SQVTM, CDR2 ANQGSEA. The trim removed 6 bases at V and 3 bases at J, leaving 3 bases unmatched. The data belong to a study of T cell responses to AZD1222 COVID-19 vaccine. Turning to the study itself: Second-dose intervals near 4 or 12 weeks were combined. Study conclusions and caveats: Targeting of unmutated variant regions was reportedly seen in nearly half of spike-specific TCRs. The donors showed a predominance of white British ancestry and of females, with possible underestimation of clonal diversity. Seropositive AZD1222 recipients at baseline numbered only 6 or 7.

The TCR comes from an adult in good health. The rearrangement joins TRBV29-1 to TRBJ1-2, with 11 nucleotides matching TRBD1. The sequencing here drew on peripheral blood, taken on day 0 of AZD1222 vaccination. CDR3 nucleotides: TGCAGCGTATGGACAGGGGGCGACTATGGCTACACCTTC. It specifies CSVWTGGDYGYTF.